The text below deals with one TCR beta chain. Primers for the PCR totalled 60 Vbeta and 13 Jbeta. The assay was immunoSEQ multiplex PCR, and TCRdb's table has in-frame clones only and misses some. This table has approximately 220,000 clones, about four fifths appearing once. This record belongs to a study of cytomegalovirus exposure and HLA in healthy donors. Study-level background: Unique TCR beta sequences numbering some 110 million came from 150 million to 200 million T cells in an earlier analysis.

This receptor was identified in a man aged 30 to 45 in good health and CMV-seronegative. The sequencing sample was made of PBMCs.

CDR3 protein: CASSPNLAGGNYGYTF. CDR3 nucleotide sequence: TGTGCCAGCAGCCCTAACCTGGCAGGGGGCAACTATGGCTACACCTTC. The V and J genes are TRBV7-2 and TRBJ1-2, with TRBD1 matching 8 bases. This CDR3 spans 16 amino acids. From germline, CDR1 is SGHTA and CDR2 FQGNSA. V gave up 5 bases and J gave up 2 bases; unmatched junction bases: 10.